This TCR beta chain comes out of a study of PD-1 blockade in classical Hodgkin lymphoma (dated by TCRdb to the early 2020s). About the investigation overall: Nivolumab dosing was 3 mg/kg intravenously every 2 weeks, continuing until either disease progression or unacceptable toxicity. A peripheral blood immune signature of response to PD-1 blockade in classical Hodgkin lymphoma was defined using TCR beta sequencing and CyTOF. The research as a whole found: Baseline diversity similar to that of newly diagnosed patients was observed in trial patients achieving complete response, whereas significantly lower diversity was observed in partial responders and progressors. The study covered only a single clinical trial cohort, and the causes of the repertoire differences, possibly disease activity or prior therapy, were still not defined. Baseline TCR diversity was reported as lower in newly diagnosed patients than in healthy donors, and lower still in relapsed/refractory patients. A significant rise by C4D1 was seen in CD4+ but not CD8+ TCR diversity (p=0.0027 vs p=0.16), with the rise being most apparent in complete responders (p=0.02). Patients starting nivolumab less than 1 year after ASCT had lower diversity and were excluded from later analyses to avoid confounding by immune reconstitution.

The Qiagen DNeasy kit was used to extract genomic DNA from unsorted PBMCs and from the negatively selected CD4+ and CD8+ fractions. Using primers that anneal to V and J segments, immunoSEQ multiplex PCR amplified the TCR beta CDR3 regions. A synthetic immune receptor repertoire was used to minimize amplification bias, and remaining bias was computationally removed after sequencing. The authors processed their data as follows. Custom Python scripts were used to quantify repertoire diversity as the Shannon entropy index. Unsorted, CD4+ and CD8+ repertoires were analyzed separately, except for combined analyses in which CD4+ and CD8+ sequences were merged in silico. A clone counted as expanded when the clone's frequency after treatment rose at least 2-fold relative to C1D1, and clones undetected at baseline were given a pseudocount of 0.5. Singleton clones were defined as clones with 0 or 1 copy at C1D1, and non-singleton clones were defined as clones with 2 or more copies. Clones expanded in unsorted samples were annotated as CD4+, CD8+ or unknown by matching protein sequences in sorted samples from the same patient. Wilcoxon tests on paired samples were used to test changes in diversity from C1D1 to C4D1. The clones in this table, taken by TCRdb from immuneACCESS, are in-frame only. Not every clone is retained; where verified, under half of the shortfall comes from an unresolved V gene, and the cause of the rest is unknown. V and J calls and clone size are copied from that table; D and trimming were computed from the DNA. Here the sample has more than 13,000 clones; about nine tenths occur a single time. Clones ranked in the top ten supply roughly 18% of the sample.

According to the germline V gene, CDR1 reads MDHEN and CDR2 reads SYDVKM. From the cysteine through the phenylalanine, the CDR3 covers 12 amino acids. The read is trimmed to its CDR3 DNA, 36 bases read in frame from base 1. The V and J ends are trimmed by 5 bases and 10 bases, leaving 12 bases between them. This sample's time point label indicates: cycle 4 day 1 (C4D1), after more than 5 weeks of nivolumab. Every trial patient had relapsed following autologous stem cell transplantation, and prior brentuximab vedotin exposure was what differed among cohorts A, B and C. Using a Miltenyi CD8+ T cell isolation kit, CD8+ T cells were purified from thawed PBMCs through magnetic negative selection. The trial cohort comprised 56 patients with relapsed/refractory classical Hodgkin lymphoma whose best overall responses were complete response, partial response or progressive disease. In the multi-cohort phase II CheckMate 205 trial, trial patients received single-agent nivolumab. An independent review committee assessed best overall response by applying the 2007 International Working Group response criteria. Trial PBMCs were collected just before the start of nivolumab (C1D1) and during therapy at cycle 2 day 1 and cycle 4 day 1. Peripheral blood was collected in 8 mL Vacutainer Cell Preparation Tubes, from which PBMCs were isolated by centrifugation and then cryopreserved. Purified CD4+ and CD8+ fractions were prepared only for cases in which an additional PBMC sample was available. On LS columns in a quadroMACS separator, the magnetically labelled cells were depleted, and the flow-through was collected as the purified fraction.

As for this clone: The clone's antigen remains unknown. Within one base of it there is no much larger clone, and no base qualities were kept.

The clonotype comes from a human donor with classical Hodgkin lymphoma. The sequenced sample was CD8+ T cells from blood, obtained before the fourth cycle of nivolumab. This receptor chain uses TRBV28 and TRBJ2-1, with TRBD2 perhaps the D gene, on 6 matching bases. The CDR3 protein is CASSLSSVEQFF. The DNA sequence reads TGTGCCAGCAGTCTATCTAGCGTCGAGCAGTTCTTC.